Listed below are T cell receptor beta chains from one sample, sequenced in a study of post-analysis software for immune sequencing data. TCRdb analysed the PCR reads with MiXCR anew, one entry per CDR3 protein. Of a few hundred thousand distinct CDR3 sequences listed, nearly 45% were seen once; the top ten hold about an eighth. The sample taken for sequencing was blood. The source is a girl aged 5-17 years with multiple sclerosis. CDR3s include the opening cysteine and the closing phenylalanine or tryptophan. A D gene is named only where the DNA matches it firmly. Clone size appears in some rows only: once, few, many, or a class for an expanded clone.

>TRBD1|TRBV20-1|TRBJ2-1|NA
CSARTETGDNEQFF
TGCAGTGCTAGGACCGAAACAGGGGACAATGAGCAGTTCTTC
>NA|TRBV15|TRBJ2-1|NA
CATSRDEGGEQFF
TGTGCCACCAGCAGAGATGAGGGGGGGGAGCAGTTCTTC
>TRBD2|TRBV27|TRBJ2-1|NA
CASSSGLAGGYEQFF
TGTGCCAGCAGTTCAGGACTAGCGGGAGGGTATGAGCAGTTCTTC
>TRBD2|TRBV24-1|TRBJ2-5|NA
CATKGRGGQETQYF
TGTGCCACCAAGGGTCGGGGGGGGCAAGAGACCCAGTACTTC
>TRBD2|TRBV5-1|TRBJ2-1|NA
CASSPTSGPSYNEQFF
TGCGCCAGCAGCCCTACTAGCGGACCCTCCTACAATGAGCAGTTCTTC
>NA|TRBV5-1|TRBJ2-1|NA
CASSLDGSRYNEQFF
TGCGCCAGCAGCTTGGACGGGAGTAGGTACAATGAGCAGTTCTTC
>TRBD2|TRBV28|TRBJ2-7|NA
CASSLPTGTSGGGYEQYF
TGTGCCAGCAGTTTACCTACGGGGACTAGCGGGGGGGGCTACGAGCAGTACTTC
>TRBD2|TRBV15|TRBJ2-1|NA
CATSTGLAGEQFF
TGTGCCACCAGCACCGGACTAGCGGGAGAGCAGTTCTTC
>TRBD1|TRBV20-1|TRBJ2-1|NA
CSAASSGTGYNEQFF
TGCAGTGCGGCATCATCCGGGACAGGGTACAATGAGCAGTTCTTC
>NA|TRBV20-1|TRBJ2-1|few
CSARPNNNEQFF
TGCAGTGCTAGACCAAATAACAATGAGCAGTTCTTC
>TRBD2|TRBV28|TRBJ2-3|few
CASTTPSGVVDTQYF
TGTGCCAGCACCACGCCTAGCGGGGTGGTAGATACGCAGTATTTT
>TRBD2|TRBV15|TRBJ2-1|NA
CATSRAQLAGGNEQFF
TGTGCCACCAGCAGAGCCCAACTAGCGGGAGGGAATGAGCAGTTCTTC
>TRBD2|TRBV20-1|TRBJ2-1|NA
CSARDPAGGYNEQFF
TGCAGTGCTAGAGACCCCGCGGGGGGTTACAATGAGCAGTTCTTC
>TRBD1|TRBV7-9|TRBJ2-7|once
CASSSRLGTAKPWNEQYF
TGTGCCAGCAGCTCGCGCCTGGGGACAGCTAAGCCATGGAACGAGCAGTACTTC
>TRBD1|TRBV5-1|TRBJ2-7|NA
CASSLTPTGLSYEQYF
TGCGCCAGCAGCTTGACCCCGACAGGGTTATCCTACGAGCAGTACTTC
>TRBD2|TRBV20-1|TRBJ2-1|few
CSARSPAGERLRFF
TGCAGTGCTAGATCACCAGCGGGAGAACGCTTGAGGTTCTTC
>NA|TRBV29-1|TRBJ2-7|few
CSVEAGRGYEQYF
TGCAGCGTTGAGGCAGGAAGGGGCTACGAGCAGTACTTC
>NA|TRBV10-3|TRBJ1-1|once
CAISAEDDTEAFF
TGTGCCATCAGTGCGGAGGATGACACTGAAGCTTTCTTT
>TRBD1|TRBV7-3|TRBJ2-6|few
CASSQQGAGANVLTF
TGTGCCAGCAGCCAACAGGGGGCTGGGGCCAACGTCCTGACTTTC
>TRBD1|TRBV28|TRBJ1-2|NA
CASSLWGTGNGYTF
TGTGCCAGCAGTTTATGGGGGACAGGGAATGGCTACACCTTC
>NA|TRBV11-1|TRBJ2-1|NA
CASSPWGADNEQFF
TGTGCCAGCAGCCCATGGGGCGCCGACAATGAGCAGTTCTTC
>NA|TRBV29-1|TRBJ2-1|few
CSATTPYNEQFF
TGCAGCGCTACGACTCCCTACAATGAGCAGTTCTTC
>TRBD2|TRBV10-3|TRBJ2-1|few
CTISESRLAGAPNEQFF
TGTACCATCAGTGAGAGTAGGCTAGCGGGAGCCCCGAATGAGCAGTTCTTC
>TRBD1|TRBV29-1|TRBJ1-1|few
CSVLRGLNTEAFF
TGCAGCGTCCTCAGGGGGCTGAACACTGAAGCTTTCTTT
>TRBD2|TRBV29-1|TRBJ2-7|NA
CSVILAAQGFYEQYF
TGCAGCGTTATACTAGCGGCCCAAGGTTTTTACGAGCAGTACTTC
>NA|TRBV11-2|TRBJ1-5|NA
CASSLTGQVNQPQHF
TGTGCCAGCAGCTTAACGGGTCAGGTAAATCAGCCCCAGCATTTT
>NA|TRBV7-9|TRBJ2-1|NA
CASSGVMGASYNEQFF
TGTGCCAGCAGTGGGGTGATGGGGGCTTCCTACAATGAGCAGTTCTTC
>TRBD1|TRBV6-6|TRBJ2-1|NA
CASSPRDRGSNEQFF
TGTGCCAGCAGTCCCCGGGACAGGGGTTCCAATGAGCAGTTCTTC
>TRBD1|TRBV20-1|TRBJ1-1|NA
CSARPRGPTEAFF
TGCAGTGCTAGACCCAGGGGGCCCACTGAAGCTTTCTTT
>NA|TRBV27|TRBJ2-7|NA
CASRLIGQTYEQYF
TGTGCCAGCAGGTTAATCGGACAGACCTACGAGCAGTACTTC
>TRBD1|TRBV10-3|TRBJ1-1|once
CAIRGGQHTEAFF
TGTGCCATCAGGGGGGGACAGCACACTGAAGCTTTCTTT
>NA|TRBV18|TRBJ2-7|NA
CASSRLGQASDEQYF
TGTGCCAGCTCACGCTTGGGACAAGCAAGCGACGAGCAGTACTTC
>NA|TRBV6-1|TRBJ1-5|NA
CASSERQPQHF
TGTGCCAGCAGTGAACGGCAGCCCCAGCATTTT
>NA|TRBV10-3|TRBJ2-1|NA
CATNPSREDEQFF
TGTGCCACGAACCCGTCCAGGGAAGATGAGCAGTTCTTC
>TRBD2|TRBV4-1|TRBJ2-1|NA
CASSQVGLAGQSSYNEQFF
TGCGCCAGCAGCCAAGTGGGACTAGCGGGACAAAGCTCCTACAATGAGCAGTTCTTC
>NA|TRBV11-2|TRBJ2-1|NA
CASSPLLGPYNEQFF
TGTGCCAGCAGCCCGTTACTGGGACCCTACAATGAGCAGTTCTTC
>NA|TRBV5-1|TRBJ2-7|NA
CASSFSGATYEQYF
TGCGCCAGCAGCTTCTCGGGAGCTACCTACGAGCAGTACTTC
>NA|TRBV20-1|TRBJ2-1|few
CSAQPWGAGVGNEQFF
TGCAGTGCTCAACCCTGGGGGGCGGGAGTGGGCAATGAGCAGTTCTTC
>NA|TRBV28|TRBJ2-4|NA
CASGGLRNRNIQYF
TGTGCCAGCGGAGGGCTCCGTAATAGAAACATTCAGTACTTC
>NA|TRBV6-2/TRBV6-3|TRBJ2-7|few
CASRSGLRTYEQYF
TGTGCCAGCAGATCAGGCCTCCGGACCTACGAGCAGTACTTC
>NA|TRBV6-6|TRBJ2-5|few
CASRSWGAQETQYF
TGTGCCAGCAGGTCGTGGGGGGCTCAAGAGACCCAGTACTTC
>NA|TRBV7-9|TRBJ1-1|few
CASSLEWAPEAFF
TGTGCCAGCAGCTTAGAATGGGCCCCTGAAGCTTTCTTT
>TRBD2|TRBV29-1|TRBJ2-1|NA
CSVEGLGAGGPRAYEQFF
TGCAGCGTTGAAGGCCTAGGAGCGGGAGGCCCTAGGGCTTATGAGCAGTTCTTC
>NA|TRBV27|TRBJ2-7|NA
CASSRQPQSNEQYF
TGTGCCAGCAGTCGACAGCCCCAGAGCAACGAGCAGTACTTC
>NA|TRBV20-1|TRBJ1-2|NA
CSAQLIRIINTF
TGCAGTGCTCAACTCATACGGATTATCAACACCTTC
>NA|TRBV27|TRBJ2-7|NA
CASSSGGFTYEQYF
TGTGCCAGCAGTTCCGGGGGATTTACCTACGAGCAGTACTTC
>NA|TRBV6-1|TRBJ2-6|NA
CASVRGGSGANVLTF
TGTGCCAGCGTCAGGGGGGGTTCTGGGGCCAACGTCCTGACTTTC
>NA|TRBV7-2|TRBJ2-5|NA
CASSPSTIRGEQYF
TGTGCCAGCAGCCCCTCAACCATTCGAGGGGAGCAGTACTTC
>NA|TRBV29-1|TRBJ2-1|NA
CSVETPGVFYEQFF
TGCAGCGTTGAAACCCCAGGGGTATTTTATGAGCAGTTCTTC
>NA|TRBV10-3|TRBJ2-1|few
CTISESVGEVEQFF
TGTACCATCAGTGAGTCTGTGGGAGAGGTTGAGCAGTTCTTC